The sequence of this TCR beta chain was determined in a study of T cell changes during pregnancy in multiple sclerosis. Libraries were prepared by immunoSEQ multiplex PCR; TCRdb keeps only in-frame clonotypes and omits some of them. Of roughly 110,000 clones in the sample, approximately 90% were seen once. This clone has a handful of counts. This CDR3 spans 16 amino acids. V gave up 0 bases and J gave up 4 bases, with 15 bases separating them. Germline V gives CDR1 SNHLY, CDR2 FYNNEI. The sequence was collected from a female donor with multiple sclerosis, enrolled in a pregnancy study. J is TRBJ1-1 and V is TRBV2; D unclear. The sequenced sample was peripheral blood, obtained in the third trimester of pregnancy. The CDR3 sequence is CASSEALIGGVTEAFF. The CDR3 DNA is TGTGCCAGCAGTGAAGCGCTGATAGGCGGGGTCACTGAAGCTTTCTTT.